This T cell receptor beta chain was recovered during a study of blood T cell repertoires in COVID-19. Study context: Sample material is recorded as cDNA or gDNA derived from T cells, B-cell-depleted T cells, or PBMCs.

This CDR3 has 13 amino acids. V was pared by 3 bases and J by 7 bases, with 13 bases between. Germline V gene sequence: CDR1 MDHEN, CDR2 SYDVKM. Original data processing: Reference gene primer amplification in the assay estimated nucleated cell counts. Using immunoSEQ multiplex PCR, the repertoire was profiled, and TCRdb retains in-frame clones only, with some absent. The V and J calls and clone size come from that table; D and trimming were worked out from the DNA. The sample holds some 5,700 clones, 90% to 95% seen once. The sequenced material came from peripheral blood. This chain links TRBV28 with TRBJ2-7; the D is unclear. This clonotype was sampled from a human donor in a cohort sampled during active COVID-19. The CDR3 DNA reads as TGTGCCAGCAGTTTCCAAATTTTTGAGGAGCAGTACTTC. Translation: CASSFQIFEEQYF.